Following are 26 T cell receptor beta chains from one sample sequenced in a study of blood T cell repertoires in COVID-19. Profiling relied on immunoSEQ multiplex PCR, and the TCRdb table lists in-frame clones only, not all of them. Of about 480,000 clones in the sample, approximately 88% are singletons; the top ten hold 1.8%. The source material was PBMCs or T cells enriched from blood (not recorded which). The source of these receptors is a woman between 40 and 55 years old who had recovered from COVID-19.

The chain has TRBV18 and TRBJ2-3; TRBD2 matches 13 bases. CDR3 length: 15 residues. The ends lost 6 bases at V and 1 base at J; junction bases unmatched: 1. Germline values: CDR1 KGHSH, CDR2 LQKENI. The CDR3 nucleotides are TGTGCCAGCTCGGGGACTAGCGGGGGCACAGATACGCAGTATTTT. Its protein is CASSGTSGGTDTQYF.

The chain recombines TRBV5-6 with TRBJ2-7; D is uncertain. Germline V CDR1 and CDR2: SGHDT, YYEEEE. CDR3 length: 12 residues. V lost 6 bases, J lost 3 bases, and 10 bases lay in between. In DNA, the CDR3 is TGTGCCAGCACCCGAGCGAGCTACGAGCAGTACTTC. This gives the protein CASTRASYEQYF.

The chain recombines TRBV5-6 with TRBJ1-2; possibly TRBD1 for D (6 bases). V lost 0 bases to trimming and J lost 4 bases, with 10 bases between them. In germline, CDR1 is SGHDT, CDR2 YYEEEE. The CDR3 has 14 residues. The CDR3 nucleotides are TGTGCCAGCAGCTTGGCGGGACACACCTATGGCTACACCTTC. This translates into CASSLAGHTYGYTF. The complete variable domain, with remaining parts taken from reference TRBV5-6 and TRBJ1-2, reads DAGVTQSPTHLIKTRGQQVTLRCSPKSGHDTVSWYQQALGQGPQFIFQYYEEEERQRGNFPDRFSGHQFPNYSSELNVNALLLGDSALYLCASSLAGHTYGYTFGSGTRLTVV.

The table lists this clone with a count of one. CDR3 nucleotides: TGTGCCAGCAGCGTAGAACAGAACACTGAAGCTTTCTTT. As protein: CASSVEQNTEAFF. This sequence joins TRBV9 and TRBJ1-1; D uncertain. Germline V lookup: CDR1 SGDLS, CDR2 YYNGEE. This CDR3 comprises 13 residues. Trimming stripped 0 bases from V and 1 base from J, with 4 bases between.

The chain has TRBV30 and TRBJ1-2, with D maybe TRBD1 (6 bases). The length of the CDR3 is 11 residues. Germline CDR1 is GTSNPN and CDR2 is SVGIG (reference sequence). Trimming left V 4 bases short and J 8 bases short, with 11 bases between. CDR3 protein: CAWTLRGGYTF. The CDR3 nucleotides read TGTGCCTGGACCCTGAGGGGGGGCTACACCTTC. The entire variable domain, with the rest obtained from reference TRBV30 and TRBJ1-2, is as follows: SQTIHQWPATLVQPVGSPLSLECTVEGTSNPNLYWYRQAAGRGLQLLFYSVGIGQISSEVPQNLSASRPQDRQFILSSKKLLLSDSGFYLCAWTLRGGYTFGSGTRLTVV.

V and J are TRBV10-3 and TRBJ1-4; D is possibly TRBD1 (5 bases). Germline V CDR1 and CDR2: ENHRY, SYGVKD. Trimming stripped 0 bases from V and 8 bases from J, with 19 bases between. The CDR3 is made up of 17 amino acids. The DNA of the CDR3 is TGTGCCATCAGTGAGTCCTGGCTAGGCAGGGAAAGGGAAAAACTGTTTTTT. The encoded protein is CAISESWLGREREKLFF.

In DNA form, the CDR3 reads TGCGCCAGCAGCCAAGACAGTGGCATTCAGTACTTC. Amino acid sequence: CASSQDSGIQYF. The rearrangement links TRBV4-3 to TRBJ2-4; no definite D call. Deletions cut 0 bases from V and 9 bases from J, with 6 bases between. This CDR3 spans 12 amino acids. In germline, CDR1 is LGHNA, CDR2 YSLEER.

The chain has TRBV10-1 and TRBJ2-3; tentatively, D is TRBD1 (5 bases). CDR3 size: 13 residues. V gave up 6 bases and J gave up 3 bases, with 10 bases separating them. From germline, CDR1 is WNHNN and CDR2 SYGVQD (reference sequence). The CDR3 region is CASRIQGTDTQYF. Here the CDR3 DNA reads TGCGCCAGCAGGATTCAGGGAACAGATACGCAGTATTTT.

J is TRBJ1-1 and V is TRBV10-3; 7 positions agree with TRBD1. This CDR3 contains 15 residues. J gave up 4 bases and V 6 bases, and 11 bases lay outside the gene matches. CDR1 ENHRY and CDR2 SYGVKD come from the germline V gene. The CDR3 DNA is TGTGCCATCAGCGTTGACAGGGAGTTAACCACTGAAGCTTTCTTT. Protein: CAISVDRELTTEAFF.

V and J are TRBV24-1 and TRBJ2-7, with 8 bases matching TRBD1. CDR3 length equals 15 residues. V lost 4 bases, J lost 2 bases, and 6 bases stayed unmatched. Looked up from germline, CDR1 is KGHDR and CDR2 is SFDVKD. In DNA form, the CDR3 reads TGTGCCACCAGTGACCCAGGACAGGGCCCCTACGAGCAGTACTTC. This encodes CATSDPGQGPYEQYF.

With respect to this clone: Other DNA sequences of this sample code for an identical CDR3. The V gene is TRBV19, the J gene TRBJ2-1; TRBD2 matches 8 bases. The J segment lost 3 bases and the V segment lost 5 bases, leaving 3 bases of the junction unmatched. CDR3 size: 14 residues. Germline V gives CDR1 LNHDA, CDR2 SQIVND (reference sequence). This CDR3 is CASSRGTSYNEQFF. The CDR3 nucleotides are TGTGCCAGTAGTCGAGGGACTAGCTACAATGAGCAGTTCTTC.

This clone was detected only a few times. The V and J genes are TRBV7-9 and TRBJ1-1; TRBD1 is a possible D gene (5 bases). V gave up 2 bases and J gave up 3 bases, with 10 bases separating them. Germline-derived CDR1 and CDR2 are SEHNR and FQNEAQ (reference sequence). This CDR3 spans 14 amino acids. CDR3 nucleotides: TGTGCCAGCAGCTTATCTCAGGGATACACTGAAGCTTTCTTT. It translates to CASSLSQGYTEAFF.

Here the CDR3 reads CSVGGLATDTQYF. The CDR3 bases are TGCAGCGTGGGAGGACTAGCCACAGATACGCAGTATTTT. The V and J genes are TRBV29-1 and TRBJ2-3; TRBD2 matches 8 bases. Germline V gives CDR1 SQVTM, CDR2 ANQGSEA. The V gene end was trimmed by 6 bases and the J gene end by 2 bases; junction bases not matched to a gene: 4. The CDR3 is 13 amino acids.

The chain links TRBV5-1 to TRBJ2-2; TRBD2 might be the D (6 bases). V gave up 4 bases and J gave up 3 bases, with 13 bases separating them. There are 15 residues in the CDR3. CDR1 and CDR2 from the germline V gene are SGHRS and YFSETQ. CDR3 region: CASSVRRDDTGELFF. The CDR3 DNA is TGCGCCAGCAGCGTTCGGCGGGACGACACCGGGGAGCTGTTTTTT.

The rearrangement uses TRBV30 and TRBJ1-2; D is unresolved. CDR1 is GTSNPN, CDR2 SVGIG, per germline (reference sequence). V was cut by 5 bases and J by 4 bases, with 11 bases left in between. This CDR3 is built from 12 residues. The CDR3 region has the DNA TGTGCCTGGGTCCGAGGAACCTATGGCTACACCTTC. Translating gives CAWVRGTYGYTF.

The CDR3 coding sequence is TGTGCCACCAGTGATAAAGGAGCGGACCAAGAGACCCAGTACTTC. It encodes CATSDKGADQETQYF. The V call is TRBV24-1, the J call TRBJ2-5; weak D call: TRBD2 (5 bases). This CDR3 comprises 15 residues. Germline CDR1 KGHDR, CDR2 SFDVKD. V lost 3 bases to trimming and J lost 0 bases, with 10 bases between them.

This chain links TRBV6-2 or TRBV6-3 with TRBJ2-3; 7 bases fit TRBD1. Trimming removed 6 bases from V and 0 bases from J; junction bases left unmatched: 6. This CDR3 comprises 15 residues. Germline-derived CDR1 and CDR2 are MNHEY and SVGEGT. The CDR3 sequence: CASSPQGVSTDTQYF. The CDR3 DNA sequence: TGTGCCAGCAGCCCCCAGGGGGTCAGCACAGATACGCAGTATTTT.

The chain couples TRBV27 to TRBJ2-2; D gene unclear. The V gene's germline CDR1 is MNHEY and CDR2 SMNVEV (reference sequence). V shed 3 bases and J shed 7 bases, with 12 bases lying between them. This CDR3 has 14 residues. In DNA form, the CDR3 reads TGTGCCAGCAGTTTCTCCCCATACAGCGGGGAGCTGTTTTTT. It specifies CASSFSPYSGELFF.

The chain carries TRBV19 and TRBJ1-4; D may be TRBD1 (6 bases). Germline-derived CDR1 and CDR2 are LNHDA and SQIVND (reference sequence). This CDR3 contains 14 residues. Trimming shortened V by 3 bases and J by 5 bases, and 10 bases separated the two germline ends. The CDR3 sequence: CASSMRQENEKLFF. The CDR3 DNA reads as TGTGCCAGTAGTATGCGACAGGAAAATGAAAAACTGTTTTTT.

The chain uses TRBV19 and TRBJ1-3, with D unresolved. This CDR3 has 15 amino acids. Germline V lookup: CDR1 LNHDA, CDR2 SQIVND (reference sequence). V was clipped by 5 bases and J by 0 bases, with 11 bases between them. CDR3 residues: CASSFGASSGNTIYF. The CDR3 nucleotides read TGTGCCAGTAGTTTCGGAGCTTCCTCTGGAAACACCATATATTTT. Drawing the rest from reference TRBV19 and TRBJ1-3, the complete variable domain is DGGITQSPKYLFRKEGQNVTLSCEQNLNHDAMYWYRQDPGQGLRLIYYSQIVNDFQKGDIAEGYSVSREKKESFPLTVTSAQKNPTAFYLCASSFGASSGNTIYFGEGSWLTVV.

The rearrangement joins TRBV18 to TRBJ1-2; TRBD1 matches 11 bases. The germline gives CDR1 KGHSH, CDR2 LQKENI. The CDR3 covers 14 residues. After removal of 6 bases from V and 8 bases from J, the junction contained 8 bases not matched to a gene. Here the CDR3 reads CASSPGQGVGGYTF. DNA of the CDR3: TGTGCCAGCTCCCCGGGACAGGGGGTCGGAGGCTACACCTTC.

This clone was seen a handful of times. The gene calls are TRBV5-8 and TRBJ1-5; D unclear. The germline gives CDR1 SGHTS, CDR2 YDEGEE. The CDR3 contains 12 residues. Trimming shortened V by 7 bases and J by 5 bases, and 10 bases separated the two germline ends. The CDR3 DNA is TGTGCCAGCTACTGGGCTGATCAGCCCCAGCATTTT. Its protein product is CASYWADQPQHF.

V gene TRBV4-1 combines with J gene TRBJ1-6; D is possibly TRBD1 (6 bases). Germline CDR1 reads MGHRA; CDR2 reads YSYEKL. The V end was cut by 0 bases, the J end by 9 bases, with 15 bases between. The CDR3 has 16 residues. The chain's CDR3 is CASSQDQYRAGSPLHF. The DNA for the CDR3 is TGCGCCAGCAGCCAAGATCAGTACAGGGCGGGTTCACCCCTCCACTTT.

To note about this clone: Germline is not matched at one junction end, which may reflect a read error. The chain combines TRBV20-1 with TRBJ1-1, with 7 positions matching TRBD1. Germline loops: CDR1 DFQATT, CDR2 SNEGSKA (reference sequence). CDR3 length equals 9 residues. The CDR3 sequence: CSARPTGVF. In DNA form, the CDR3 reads TGCAGTGCTAGACCCACAGGGGTATTT.

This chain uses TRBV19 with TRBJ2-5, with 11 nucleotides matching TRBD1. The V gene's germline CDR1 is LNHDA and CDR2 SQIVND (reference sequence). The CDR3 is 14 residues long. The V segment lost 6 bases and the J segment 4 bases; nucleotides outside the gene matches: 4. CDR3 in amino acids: CASRRTGGVETQYF. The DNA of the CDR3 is TGTGCCAGTAGAAGGACAGGGGGCGTAGAGACCCAGTACTTC.

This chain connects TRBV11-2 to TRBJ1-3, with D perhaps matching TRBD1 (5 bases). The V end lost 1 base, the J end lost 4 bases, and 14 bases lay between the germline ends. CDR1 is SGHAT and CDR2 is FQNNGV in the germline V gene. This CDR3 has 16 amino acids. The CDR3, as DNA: TGTGCCAGCAGCTTAGGAACAGGCGGACGAGGAAACACCATATATTTT. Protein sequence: CASSLGTGGRGNTIYF. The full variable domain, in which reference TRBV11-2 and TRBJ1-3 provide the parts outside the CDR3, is EAGVAQSPRYKIIEKRQSVAFWCNPISGHATLYWYQQILGQGPKLLIQFQNNGVVDDSQLPKDRFSAERLKGVDSTLKIQPAKLEDSAVYLCASSLGTGGRGNTIYFGEGSWLTVV.